These 16 T cell receptor beta chains were all obtained from the same sample, sequenced in a study of cytomegalovirus exposure and HLA in healthy donors. Sequencing was performed with immunoSEQ multiplex PCR; in TCRdb, only in-frame clones are kept and a portion is missing. This sample has some 72,000 clones, with almost 97% found just once. The sequencing sample was made of PBMCs. These receptors all stem from a man aged 18 to 30 in good health and CMV-seropositive.

The rearrangement joins TRBV7-2 to TRBJ1-5; D perhaps matches TRBD1 (6 bases). Trimming pared 5 bases from V and 0 bases from J, leaving 14 bases between. Germline CDR1 is SGHTA and CDR2 is FQGNSA. The CDR3 spans 16 residues. CDR3 in DNA: TGTGCCAGCAGCGGAGGGGGGGGTCGTAGCAATCAGCCCCAGCATTTT. Its translation: CASSGGGGRSNQPQHF.

The chain recombines TRBV29-1 with TRBJ1-1, with D perhaps matching TRBD1 (5 bases). This CDR3 comprises 13 residues. Trimming cost V 4 bases and J 4 bases, with 13 bases left between them. CDR1 and CDR2 (germline): SQVTM, ANQGSEA. The CDR3 region has the DNA TGCAGCGTTGTTAGGGGTGGTGGCACTGAAGCTTTCTTT. Protein product: CSVVRGGGTEAFF.

The chain recombines TRBV27 with TRBJ1-1, with D unresolved. Deletions cut 6 bases from V and 5 bases from J, with 16 bases between. Germline CDR1 MNHEY, CDR2 SMNVEV (reference sequence). CDR3 length equals 14 residues. CDR3 DNA: TGTGCCAGCAGCCCAGGACTTACGGGGACTGAAGCTTTCTTT. Translated, it gives CASSPGLTGTEAFF.

This clone has just one count. The CDR3 nucleotides are TGTGCCAGCAGCGTAGAGCCTAGCGGGAGGGAACTCTACGAGCAGTACTTC. Translation: CASSVEPSGRELYEQYF. The chain employs TRBV9 and TRBJ2-7; 12 positions match TRBD2. This CDR3 comprises 17 residues. Losses at the gene ends were 0 bases for V and 3 bases for J; bases not matched to a gene: 7. The germline gives CDR1 SGDLS, CDR2 YYNGEE.

The chain couples TRBV2 to TRBJ2-3; perhaps TRBD2 as D (5 bases). Trimming took off 9 bases at V and 0 bases at J, with 10 bases between the two ends. Germline V gives CDR1 SNHLY, CDR2 FYNNEI. This CDR3 is built from 13 residues. This CDR3 is CARRVSSTDTQYF. Here the CDR3 DNA reads TGTGCCAGGAGGGTGTCGAGCACAGATACGCAGTATTTT.

The J gene is TRBJ1-2, the V gene TRBV6-5; 8 bases are shared with TRBD1. This CDR3 contains 15 residues. Germline CDR1 MNHEY, CDR2 SVGAGI. The V and J ends lost 4 bases and 2 bases, in that order; junction bases with no gene match: 6. CDR3 in DNA: TGTGCCAGCAGTTTAGTCAGGGGGCTGAACTATGGCTACACCTTC. Translated, it gives CASSLVRGLNYGYTF.

The chain is built from TRBV6-1 and TRBJ2-1, with D tentatively TRBD1 (5 bases). V was cut by 1 base and J by 8 bases, with 18 bases left in between. The germline CDR1 and CDR2 sequences are MNHNS and SASEGT. The CDR3 covers 16 residues. CDR3 DNA sequence: TGTGCCAGCAGTGAAGGTGGGGCAGGCAGACTCGATGAGCAGTTCTTC. Protein sequence: CASSEGGAGRLDEQFF.

This chain links TRBV27 with TRBJ2-3; D not resolved. This CDR3 spans 12 amino acids. Trimming left V 6 bases short and J 8 bases short, with 12 bases between. Per the germline V gene, CDR1 is MNHEY and CDR2 is SMNVEV (reference sequence). CDR3 bases: TGTGCCAGCAGCCGCAACCTCGGTACGCAGTATTTT. Translated: CASSRNLGTQYF.

This clone has a single count. This rearrangement joins TRBV6-5 to TRBJ2-2; D gene uncertain. V was clipped by 1 base and J by 6 bases, with 9 bases between them. This CDR3 is 14 amino acids long. The germline V gene has CDR1 MNHEY and CDR2 SVGAGI. CDR3 protein: CASSYWPSAGELFF. The CDR3, as DNA: TGTGCCAGCAGTTACTGGCCTTCCGCCGGGGAGCTGTTTTTT.

This chain links TRBV19 with TRBJ2-7; no clear D gene. The CDR3 is 12 residues long. The germline gives CDR1 LNHDA, CDR2 SQIVND (reference sequence). V gave up 10 bases and J gave up 3 bases, with 13 bases separating them. The CDR3 spells CAIGLGIYEQYF. As DNA, the CDR3 is TGTGCCATCGGCCTAGGTATCTACGAGCAGTACTTC.

This sequence joins TRBV14 and TRBJ1-2; 8 bases align to TRBD1. This CDR3 is 15 amino acids long. Trimming took 4 bases from V and 4 from J; bases not matched to a gene: 8. Germline V gene sequence: CDR1 SGHDN, CDR2 FVKESK. In nucleotides, the CDR3 is TGTGCCAGCAGCCTAGAGACGGGACAGGTCTATGGCTACACCTTC. Its translation is CASSLETGQVYGYTF. The whole variable domain, filled in from reference TRBV14 and TRBJ1-2, reads EAGVTQFPSHSVIEKGQTVTLRCDPISGHDNLYWYRRVMGKEIKFLLHFVKESKQDESGMPNNRFLAERTGGTYSTLKVQPAELEDSGVYFCASSLETGQVYGYTFGSGTRLTVV.

This chain connects TRBV30 to TRBJ1-5, with D possibly TRBD1 on 5 matching bases. V was clipped by 3 bases and J by 0 bases, with 15 bases between them. CDR1 and CDR2 (germline): GTSNPN, SVGIG (reference sequence). The CDR3 contains 16 residues. The CDR3 DNA reads as TGTGCCTGGAGCCGCGCGGGCGGGGGTAGCAATCAGCCCCAGCATTTT. Protein product: CAWSRAGGGSNQPQHF.

V gene TRBV6-6 combines with J gene TRBJ2-3; 7 bases map to TRBD1. The V segment lost 6 bases and the J segment 5 bases; nucleotides outside the gene matches: 14. CDR1 and CDR2 (germline): MNHNY, SVGAGI (reference sequence). The CDR3 extends over 16 amino acids. For the CDR3, the DNA is TGTGCCAGCAGCCCTTCCACAGGGGTGTGGGTAGATACGCAGTATTTT. This codes for CASSPSTGVWVDTQYF.

The chain has TRBV27 and TRBJ2-3; a weak D match, TRBD2 (5 bases). In germline, CDR1 is MNHEY, CDR2 SMNVEV (reference sequence). The V end was cut by 11 bases, the J end by 0 bases, with 30 bases between. The CDR3 consists of 19 residues. The DNA for the CDR3 is TGTGCCGCTAGTCGGGGTCGGGAAGATTCTCAAGCTAGCACAGATACGCAGTATTTT. Translating gives CAASRGREDSQASTDTQYF.

In this sample, this clone turned up once. V is TRBV6-6 and J is TRBJ2-3; D perhaps matches TRBD2 (6 bases). The CDR3 spans 15 residues. Looked up from germline, CDR1 is MNHNY and CDR2 is SVGAGI (reference sequence). The V end was cut by 6 bases, the J end by 0 bases, with 13 bases between. In DNA form, the CDR3 reads TGTGCCAGCAGCCACCGGGGGACTAGCACAGATACGCAGTATTTT. This gives the protein CASSHRGTSTDTQYF.

The J gene is TRBJ2-7, the V gene TRBV5-1; 9 bases are shared with TRBD1. The CDR3 is 14 amino acids. The V and J ends lost 0 bases and 3 bases, in that order; junction bases with no gene match: 1. Germline values: CDR1 SGHRS, CDR2 YFSETQ. CDR3 coding DNA: TGCGCCAGCAGCTTGGGGGGACAGGGCTACGAGCAGTACTTC. It is translated as CASSLGGQGYEQYF.